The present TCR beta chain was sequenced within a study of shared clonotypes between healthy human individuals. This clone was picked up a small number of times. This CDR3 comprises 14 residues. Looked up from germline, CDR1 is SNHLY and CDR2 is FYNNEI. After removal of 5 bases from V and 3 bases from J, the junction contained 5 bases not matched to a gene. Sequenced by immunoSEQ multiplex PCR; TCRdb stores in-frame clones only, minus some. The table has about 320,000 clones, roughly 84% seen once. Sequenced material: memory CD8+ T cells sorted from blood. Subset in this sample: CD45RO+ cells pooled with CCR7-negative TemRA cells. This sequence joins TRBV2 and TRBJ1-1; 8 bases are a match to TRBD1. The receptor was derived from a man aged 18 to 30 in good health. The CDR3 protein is CASSSGQGYTEAFF. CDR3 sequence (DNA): TGTGCCAGCAGTTCTGGACAGGGTTACACTGAAGCTTTCTTT.